This entry is about one T cell receptor (beta chain). The entry originates in a study of graft-versus-host responses after intestinal transplantation. Points from the study as a whole: In recipient marrow, GvH clones were found, and some appeared first in ileum or blood.

Germline CDR1 is SGHDT and CDR2 is YYEEEE. Trimming removed 1 base from V and 5 bases from J; junction bases left unmatched: 8. The length of the CDR3 is 15 residues. Sequencing was performed with immunoSEQ multiplex PCR; in TCRdb, only in-frame clones are kept and a portion is missing. Of roughly 9,400 clones detected, approximately 31% appear once; the ten largest clones hold 4.5% to 6.5%. This chain joins TRBV5-6 and TRBJ2-5; 7 bases match TRBD1. The sample in question was alloreactive CD4+ T cells from a mixed lymphocyte reaction culture, obtained before intestinal transplant. Stated subset: CFSE-low proliferating T cells sorted from roughly six-day pre-transplant mixed lymphocyte reaction (GvH or HvG direction). The sequence was collected from a human patient who received an intestinal transplant. The CDR3 region has the DNA TGTGCCAGCAGCTTGCCTTCGGGACAGAGGGAGACCCAGTACTTC. Protein product: CASSLPSGQRETQYF. Drawing the rest from reference TRBV5-6 and TRBJ2-5, the complete variable domain is DAGVTQSPTHLIKTRGQQVTLRCSPKSGHDTVSWYQQALGQGPQFIFQYYEEEERQRGNFPDRFSGHQFPNYSSELNVNALLLGDSALYLCASSLPSGQRETQYFGPGTRLLVL.